In this sample, the clone carrying this T cell receptor (beta chain) turned up many times. TCR beta CDR3 regions were amplified from RNA transcripts. RT-PCR in the first round (using the HTBI primer set) targeted the TCR CDR3. MiXCR, applied by TCRdb to the multiplex PCR reads, yields one record per CDR3 protein. Among some 440,000 distinct CDR3 sequences listed, approximately 14% were seen once. This record comes from a study of T cells in Graves' hyperthyroidism and ophthalmopathy. CDR3 length: 14 residues. The germline V and J ends were trimmed by 3 bases and 3 bases, with 9 bases remaining between them.

The rearrangement uses TRBV12-3 or TRBV12-4 and TRBJ1-5; D gene uncertain. Sequences were obtained from blood. The sequence was collected from a woman aged 18-29 years with Graves' hyperthyroidism. The CDR3 is CASSLSSLNQPQHF. The CDR3 nucleotides are TGTGCCAGCAGTTTGAGCAGCCTCAATCAGCCCCAGCATTTT.